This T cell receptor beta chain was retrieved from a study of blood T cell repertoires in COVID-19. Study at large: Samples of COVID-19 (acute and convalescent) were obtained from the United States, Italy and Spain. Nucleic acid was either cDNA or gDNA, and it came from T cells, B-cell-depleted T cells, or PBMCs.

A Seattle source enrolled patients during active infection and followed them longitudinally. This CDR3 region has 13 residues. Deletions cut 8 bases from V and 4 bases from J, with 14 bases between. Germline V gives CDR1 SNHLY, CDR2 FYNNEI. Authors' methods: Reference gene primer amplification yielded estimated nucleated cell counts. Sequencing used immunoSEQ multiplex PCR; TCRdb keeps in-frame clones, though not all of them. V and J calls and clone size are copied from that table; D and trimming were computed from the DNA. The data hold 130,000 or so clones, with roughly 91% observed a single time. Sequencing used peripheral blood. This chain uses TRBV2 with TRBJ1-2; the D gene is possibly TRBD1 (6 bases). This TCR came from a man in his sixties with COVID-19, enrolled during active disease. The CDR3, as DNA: TGTGCCAGCCATCGACAGGCGAGCTATGGCTACACCTTC. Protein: CASHRQASYGYTF. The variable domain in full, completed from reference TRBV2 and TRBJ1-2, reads EPEVTQTPSHQVTQMGQEVILRCVPISNHLYFYWYRQILGQKVEFLVSFYNNEISEKSEIFDDQFSVERPDGSNFTLKIRSTKLEDSAMYFCASHRQASYGYTFGSGTRLTVV.